This T cell receptor beta chain is from a study of cytomegalovirus exposure and HLA in healthy donors. Whole-study context: Sequencing of 180 million or so T cells in an earlier analysis found 95 million to 120 million unique TCR beta sequences. Broader study findings: A few of the chains that were CMV-associated were confirmed in vitro to be specific for CMV antigens.

Remarks on this clone: Its antigen is as yet unknown.

The PCR used 60 Vbeta and 13 Jbeta primers. The table came from immunoSEQ multiplex PCR; TCRdb's copy has only in-frame clones and leaves some out. The sample gives 55,000 to 70,000 clones, more than 75% of which show up once; 7.5% to 9% is in the top ten. Germline CDR1 reads SGHNT; CDR2 reads YYREEE (reference sequence). The CDR3 covers 13 residues. Trimming shortened V by 0 bases and J by 5 bases, and 6 bases separated the two germline ends. The chain recombines TRBV5-4 with TRBJ1-5; weak D call: TRBD1 (5 bases). What was sequenced was PBMCs. The sequence was obtained from a man in his late teens or twenties in good health and CMV-seropositive. The DNA of the CDR3 is TGTGCCAGCAGCTTGGGGGGGGATCAGCCCCAGCATTTT. It specifies CASSLGGDQPQHF. The whole variable domain, remainder taken from reference TRBV5-4 and TRBJ1-5, is ETGVTQSPTHLIKTRGQQVTLRCSSQSGHNTVSWYQQALGQGPQFIFQYYREEENGRGNFPPRFSGLQFPNYSSELNVNALELDDSALYLCASSLGGDQPQHFGDGTRLSIL.